This T cell receptor (beta chain) stems from a study of T cells in Graves' hyperthyroidism and ophthalmopathy. Study overall: At initial diagnosis, before any treatment had begun, peripheral blood was obtained.

TCR beta CDR3 sequences were amplified from RNA transcripts. TCR CDR3 underwent first-round RT-PCR with the HTBI primer set. TCRdb re-called the multiplex PCR reads through MiXCR, storing one row per CDR3 protein. The sample has 500,000 to 800,000 distinct CDR3 sequences, about 15% seen once. CDR3 length: 14 amino acids. Trimming stripped 3 bases from V and 1 base from J, with 13 bases between. Per the germline V gene, CDR1 is DFQATT and CDR2 is SNEGSKA (reference sequence). This clonotype was seen at least ten times. This rearrangement joins TRBV20-1 to TRBJ2-7; D uncertain. The sample taken for sequencing was blood. This TCR was recovered from a woman aged 50 to 60 with Graves' ophthalmopathy. CDR3: CSASWPGSSYEQYF. The DNA for the CDR3 is TGCAGTGCTAGCTGGCCAGGCAGTTCCTACGAGCAGTACTTC.